Listed here are 13 T cell receptor beta chains from one sample, sequenced in a study of control samples from healthy donors and cancer patients. Clones were read by immunoSEQ multiplex PCR, and TCRdb kept only the in-frame ones, dropping some. The data contain 65,000 to 75,000 clones, 87% of them singletons. Source material: blood. The receptors shown here come from a woman between 50 and 59 years old in good health.

The chain is built from TRBV10-3 and TRBJ2-1; 10 bases are shared with TRBD2. Per germline, CDR1 ENHRY and CDR2 SYGVKD. The CDR3 sequence is 14 residues long. Trimming cost V 1 base and J 10 bases; bases outside gene matches: 4. This CDR3 reads CAISEFTSGNEQFF. The CDR3 nucleotides read TGTGCCATCAGTGAGTTTACTAGCGGGAACGAGCAGTTCTTC.

The chain employs TRBV7-8 and TRBJ2-1, with 15 positions matching TRBD2. CDR3 length: 16 residues. In germline, CDR1 is SGHVS, CDR2 FQNEAQ. V was clipped by 6 bases and J by 7 bases; unmatched bases: 7. The CDR3 nucleotides read TGTGCCAGCAGGGTTCGGACTAGCGGGAGGGGGAATGAGCAGTTCTTC. Encoded protein: CASRVRTSGRGNEQFF.

V gene TRBV3-1 (or the pseudogene TRBV3-2) combines with J gene TRBJ2-7; D call uncertain. CDR1 is LGHDT and CDR2 is YNNKEL in the germline V gene (reference sequence). The V gene lost 4 bases and the J gene lost 5 bases, with 9 bases spanning the gap. This CDR3 has 12 residues. CDR3 bases: TGTGCCAGCAGCCGGACCCCCAACGAGCAGTACTTC. It is translated as CASSRTPNEQYF.

The chain carries TRBV30 and TRBJ2-7, with 8 bases matching TRBD2. CDR3 length equals 12 residues. The J segment lost 3 bases and the V segment lost 7 bases, leaving 5 bases of the junction unmatched. CDR1 and CDR2 (germline): GTSNPN, SVGIG (reference sequence). The CDR3 reads CASTSGLYEQYF. CDR3 DNA: TGTGCCTCCACTAGCGGACTCTACGAGCAGTACTTC.

The rearrangement uses TRBV9 and TRBJ1-1; the D gene is possibly TRBD1 (5 bases). This CDR3 is 13 amino acids long. V lost 4 bases to trimming and J lost 4 bases, with 11 bases between them. Germline lookup yields CDR1 SGDLS and CDR2 YYNGEE. DNA for the CDR3: TGTGCCAGCAGCCCCCGGACACTCACTGAAGCTTTCTTT. Its translation: CASSPRTLTEAFF.

The chain joins TRBV28 to TRBJ1-1; no reliable D call. The germline V gene encodes CDR1 MDHEN and CDR2 SYDVKM. Trimming removed 3 bases at V and 1 base at J, with 9 bases between. CDR3 length: 14 amino acids. The chain's CDR3 is CASSFYPGNTEAFF. The CDR3, as DNA: TGTGCCAGCAGTTTCTATCCGGGGAACACTGAAGCTTTCTTT.

The table lists this clone with a few counts. This rearrangement joins TRBV7-2 to TRBJ2-4; 11 bases map to TRBD1. The CDR3 is 16 amino acids. V shed 5 bases, J shed 5 bases, and the junction held 8 bases outside the gene matches. The germline V gene has CDR1 SGHTA and CDR2 FQGNSA. The CDR3 DNA reads TGTGCCAGCAGCCGGCTAAAGGGACAGGGGGAAAACATTCAGTACTTC. Amino acids: CASSRLKGQGENIQYF.

V is TRBV28 and J is TRBJ2-5, with TRBD2 identical over 7 bases. The CDR3 covers 14 residues. V dropped 9 bases and J dropped 4; count of bases not matched to a gene: 11. CDR1 and CDR2 from the germline V gene are MDHEN and SYDVKM. The CDR3 spells CASTEGRGRETQYF. The CDR3 nucleotides read TGTGCCAGTACTGAGGGGAGGGGCCGAGAGACCCAGTACTTC.

V is TRBV7-3 and J is TRBJ2-1, with TRBD1 matching 8 bases. V shed 5 bases and J 2 bases; nucleotides not matched to a gene: 5. Germline V gives CDR1 SGHTA, CDR2 FQGTGA. The CDR3 sequence is 15 residues long. CDR3 bases: TGTGCCAGCAGCCCGGGACAGGCAACCTACAATGAGCAGTTCTTC. This codes for CASSPGQATYNEQFF.

The rearrangement links TRBV30 to TRBJ1-5; 11 nucleotides align to TRBD1. CDR3 length: 16 residues. Losses at the gene ends were 1 base for V and 2 bases for J; bases not matched to a gene: 4. Germline V gene data show CDR1 as GTSNPN and CDR2 as SVGIG (reference sequence). CDR3 in DNA: TGTGCCTGGAGTGACGGGACAGGGGGAGGCAATCAGCCCCAGCATTTT. It translates to CAWSDGTGGGNQPQHF.

V gene TRBV3-1 (or the pseudogene TRBV3-2) combines with J gene TRBJ2-1; no clear D gene. V lost 1 base, J lost 10 bases, and 20 bases lay in between. This CDR3 is built from 16 residues. Germline-derived CDR1 and CDR2 are LGHDT and YNNKEL (reference sequence). DNA for the CDR3: TGTGCCAGCAGCCAAGGGATCGGTCTTTCCGCAATAGAGCAGTTCTTC. Translation gives CASSQGIGLSAIEQFF.

The chain carries TRBV5-6 and TRBJ2-2, with no clear D. In germline, CDR1 is SGHDT, CDR2 YYEEEE. V was shortened by 5 bases and J by 0 bases, with 5 bases between the two germline ends. This CDR3 has 13 residues. CDR3: CASSISNTGELFF. CDR3 sequence (DNA): TGTGCCAGCAGTATTTCGAACACCGGGGAGCTGTTTTTT.

The genes are TRBV9 and TRBJ1-3; D call uncertain. The germline gives CDR1 SGDLS, CDR2 YYNGEE. V lost 2 bases to trimming and J lost 0 bases, with 9 bases between them. This CDR3 has 15 residues. CDR3 DNA: TGTGCCAGCAGCGTTTCTGCGAGCTCTGGAAACACCATATATTTT. It is translated as CASSVSASSGNTIYF.